A single sample is the source of the 26 T cell receptor beta chains below, sequenced in a study of T cells in women clearing cervical HPV infection (dated 2018 in TCRdb). The protocol used for the library was the immunoSEQ multiplex PCR assay. TCRdb took over this immuneACCESS table, retaining in-frame rearrangements with V and J assigned. Such tables are incomplete; in checked studies, under half of the missing clones stem from an unresolved V gene, and the remainder is unexplained. The sample's table lists a count of 15,000 to 20,000 clones. The ten largest clones add up to approximately 16% of the sample. The specimen sequenced was blood buffy coat. These receptors were taken from a woman between 18 and 75 years old with a cervical HPV16 infection that either progressed to CIN3+ or cleared (not recorded which).

About this clone itself: The read ends 3 residues before the CDR3 terminus; that terminus is restored from the germline J gene. V usage is TRBV5-1 and J usage is TRBJ2-2; the D gene is possibly TRBD1 (5 bases). The CDR3 is 18 amino acids. Germline-derived CDR1 and CDR2 are SGHRS and YFSETQ. The part of the CDR3 DNA that was read is TGCGCCAGCAGCTTGAGTTCGCAGGGTGGACGATATAATTCACCG. Translated, it gives CASSLSSQGGRYNSP. The whole CDR3 sequence reads CASSLSSQGGRYNSPLFF. Drawing the rest from reference TRBV5-1 and TRBJ2-2, the complete variable domain is KAGVTQTPRYLIKTRGQQVTLSCSPISGHRSVSWYQQTPGQGLQFLFEYFSETQRNKGNFPGRFSGRQFSNSRSEMNVSTLELGDSALYLCASSLSSQGGRYNSPLFFGEGSRLTVL.

On this clone itself: At one boundary the junction diverges from the germline segment, which might be a read error. The read finishes 3 residues shy of the CDR3 end, and the germline J gene is used to complete it. Additional DNA sequences in this sample encode the identical CDR3. The chain recombines TRBV18 with TRBJ1-2, with a tentative D call TRBD1 (6 bases). The germline V gene encodes CDR1 KGHSH and CDR2 LQKENI. The CDR3 length is 17 residues. CDR3: CASSPSIRDTTGYGYTF. The CDR3 DNA, read in part, is TGTGCCAGCTCACCATCAATCCGGGACACCACAGGGTATGGT. Full variable domain (remainder filled in from reference TRBV18 and TRBJ1-2): NAGVMQNPRHLVRRRGQEARLRCSPMKGHSHVYWYRQLPEEGLKFMVYLQKENIIDESGMPKERFSAEFPKEGPSILRIQQVVRGDSAAYFCASSPSIRDTTGYGYTFGSGTRLTVV.

As for this clone: With the read ending 3 residues before the CDR3 end, the germline J gene is used to fill in that end. V and J are TRBV27 and TRBJ1-6, with 7 nucleotides matching TRBD1. The junction had 8 bases not matched to a gene; V was cut back by 5 bases and J by 10 bases. This CDR3 spans 14 amino acids. Germline CDR1 MNHEY, CDR2 SMNVEV (reference sequence). The CDR3 sequence: CASSNYMGQSPLHF. The sequenced CDR3 bases are TGTGCCAGCAGTAATTACATGGGACAGTCACCC.

As concerns this clone: The read ends 3 residues before the CDR3 terminus; that terminus is restored from the germline J gene. The V call is TRBV12-3 or TRBV12-4, the J call TRBJ1-2; D is unresolved. V was clipped by 1 base and J by 0 bases, with 9 bases between them. This CDR3 is 15 amino acids long. CDR3 in amino acids: CASSLVPSSNYGYTF. CDR3 DNA, as far as it was read: TGTGCCAGCAGTTTAGTGCCAAGCTCTAACTATGGC.

Concerning this clone itself: The read stops 3 residues short of the end of the CDR3; the missing end is completed from the germline J gene. The chain carries TRBV20-1 and TRBJ1-2, with D possibly TRBD1 on 6 matching bases. Deletions cut 3 bases from V and 1 base from J, with 12 bases between. Germline-derived CDR1 and CDR2 are DFQATT and SNEGSKA (reference sequence). The CDR3 sequence is 14 residues long. CDR3 DNA (partial): TGCAGTGCTAGCGGGGACAACCTTAACTATGGC. Translation: CSASGDNLNYG. From start to end, the CDR3 is CSASGDNLNYGYTF.

Concerning this clone: The read is 3 residues too short to cover the CDR3 end, so that end is filled in from the germline J gene. The chain employs TRBV12-3 or TRBV12-4 and TRBJ1-6; D unresolved. The CDR3 is 13 residues long. Trimming removed 4 bases from V and 5 bases from J, with 6 bases in between. CDR3 DNA (partial): TGTGCCAGCAGTTCAGGAGATAATTCACCC. As protein: CASSSGDNSP. The full CDR3 protein is CASSSGDNSPLHF.

A word on this clone: Read sequence stops 3 residues before the CDR3 end, and the germline J gene provides the missing end. The chain recombines TRBV7-8 with TRBJ2-5, with D unresolved. The CDR3 is made up of 11 amino acids. The V end lost 2 bases, the J end lost 5 bases, and 3 bases lay between the germline ends. The germline V gene encodes CDR1 SGHVS and CDR2 FQNEAQ. The CDR3 reads CASSLLETQYF. The sequenced part of the CDR3 DNA is TGTGCCAGCAGCTTACTGGAGACC. Full variable domain (outside the CDR3, taken from reference TRBV7-8 and TRBJ2-5): GAGVSQSPRYKVAKRGQDVALRCDPISGHVSLFWYQQALGQGPEFLTYFQNEAQLDKSGLPSDRFFAERPEGSVSTLKIQRTQQEDSAVYLCASSLLETQYFGPGTRLLVL.

As regards this clone: The missing CDR3 end, 3 residues past where the read stops, is filled in from the germline J gene. The chain joins TRBV20-1 to TRBJ2-5; D is unresolved. The CDR3 covers 12 residues. The V and J ends lost 5 bases and 5 bases respectively, with 12 bases between them. CDR1 is DFQATT, CDR2 SNEGSKA, per germline (reference sequence). The DNA read from the CDR3 is TGCAGTGCTCCAATTTCCCAGGAGACC. This translates into CSAPISQET. The entire CDR3 protein is CSAPISQETQYF.

For this clone: Read coverage stops 3 residues before the CDR3 terminus; the germline J gene supplies the remainder. V gene TRBV19 combines with J gene TRBJ1-4, with D perhaps TRBD1 (6 bases). Germline V gene lookup returns CDR1 LNHDA and CDR2 SQIVND (reference sequence). The CDR3 sequence is 15 residues long. The CDR3 bases that were read are TGTGCCAGTAGTCCCGCCGGGGGGCGAAATTCACCA. Its protein product is CASSPAGGRNSP. The whole CDR3 reads CASSPAGGRNSPLFF.

Details on this clone: The missing CDR3 end, 3 residues past where the read stops, is filled in from the germline J gene. The genes are TRBV7-2 and TRBJ2-5; 12 bases match TRBD2. This CDR3 spans 16 amino acids. CDR1 and CDR2 (germline): SGHTA, FQGNSA. After removal of 0 bases from V and 5 bases from J, the junction contained 4 bases not matched to a gene. This CDR3 reads CASSLAGGLAGETQYF. The CDR3 bases that were read are TGTGCCAGCAGCTTAGCGGGGGGACTAGCGGGTGAGACC.

To note about this clone: The read stops 3 residues short of the end of the CDR3; the missing end is completed from the germline J gene. The chain couples TRBV18 to TRBJ1-5; 9 nucleotides line up with TRBD1. The trim removed 3 bases at V and 3 bases at J, leaving 6 bases unmatched. Germline V gene lookup returns CDR1 KGHSH and CDR2 LQKENI. This CDR3 spans 16 amino acids. The CDR3 loop reads CASSPLGTGLNQPQHF. Partial CDR3 DNA: TGTGCCAGCTCACCCCTAGGGACAGGGCTCAATCAGCCC.

Remarks on this clone: The read ends 3 residues before the CDR3 terminus; that terminus is restored from the germline J gene. The V call is TRBV11-2, the J call TRBJ2-2; D is ambiguous. The CDR3 has 12 amino acids. Looked up from germline, CDR1 is SGHAT and CDR2 is FQNNGV. CDR3 DNA, as far as it was read: TGTGCCAGCAGCGCGAGTGGGCCACCG. This translates into CASSASGPP. The full CDR3 reads CASSASGPPLFF.

The CDR3 sequence: CSARQGGGGNQPQHF. The CDR3 bases that were read are TGCAGTGCTCGCCAGGGGGGAGGGGGCAATCAGCCC. The V and J genes are TRBV20-1 and TRBJ1-5; 7 bases are shared with TRBD1. The sequenced fragment ends 3 residues before the CDR3 boundary, so the rest is inferred from the germline J gene. V lost 5 bases and J lost 2; bases outside the gene matches: 9. Germline CDR1 and CDR2: DFQATT and SNEGSKA (reference sequence). This CDR3 spans 15 amino acids.

Turning to this clone: The read ends 3 residues early relative to the CDR3; the germline J gene fills the gap. This chain uses TRBV7-7 with TRBJ1-4; 9 bases are a match to TRBD1. The CDR3 extends over 14 amino acids. V dropped 5 bases and J dropped 7; count of bases not matched to a gene: 5. Looked up from germline, CDR1 is SSHAT and CDR2 is FNYEAQ (reference sequence). CDR3: CASSHRGPGEKLFF. Partial CDR3 DNA: TGTGCCAGCAGCCACAGGGGGCCAGGTGAAAAA.

About this clone itself: The sequence runs out 3 residues before the end of the CDR3; the remainder is reconstructed from the germline J gene. The chain couples TRBV29-1 to TRBJ1-1, with D unclear. The germline CDR1 and CDR2 sequences are SQVTM and ANQGSEA. The V end was cut by 6 bases, the J end by 2 bases, with 16 bases between. The CDR3 is 14 amino acids. CDR3 amino acids: CSVRETGFNTEAFF. The sequenced CDR3 bases are TGCAGCGTCCGCGAAACGGGGTTTAACACTGAA. The full variable domain, rest sourced from reference TRBV29-1 and TRBJ1-1, is SAVISQKPSRDICQRGTSLTIQCQVDSQVTMMFWYRQQPGQSLTLIATANQGSEATYESGFVIDKFPISRPNLTFSTLTVSNMSPEDSSIYLCSVRETGFNTEAFFGQGTRLTVV.

Comment on this clone: The observed sequence ends 3 residues before the CDR3 terminus, with the missing tail filled in from the germline J gene. The rearrangement links TRBV18 to TRBJ2-1; 9 bases fit TRBD2. CDR1 KGHSH and CDR2 LQKENI come from the germline V gene. The junction had 0 bases not matched to a gene; V was cut back by 0 bases and J by 3 bases. CDR3 size: 15 residues. The CDR3 spells CASSPPAGGYNEQFF. The DNA read from the CDR3 is TGTGCCAGCTCACCACCAGCGGGGGGCTACAATGAG.

Note on this clone: The read ends 3 residues shy of where the CDR3 ends; the end is completed using the germline J gene. The chain uses TRBV5-1 and TRBJ1-2, with 8 nucleotides matching TRBD1. The length of the CDR3 is 14 residues. The germline gives CDR1 SGHRS, CDR2 YFSETQ. The trim removed 4 bases at V and 3 bases at J, leaving 5 bases unmatched. The part of the CDR3 DNA that was read is TGCGCCAGCAGCACTGGACAGGGCGACTATGGC. Translated, it gives CASSTGQGDYG. The full CDR3 reads CASSTGQGDYGYTF.

Note on this clone: Read sequence stops 3 residues before the CDR3 end, and the germline J gene provides the missing end. The genes are TRBV30 and TRBJ2-4; D is perhaps TRBD2 (7 bases). From germline, CDR1 is GTSNPN and CDR2 SVGIG (reference sequence). The CDR3 is made up of 14 amino acids. CDR3: CAWARLTGSGGQYF. The CDR3 DNA, read in part, is TGTGCCTGGGCGAGACTTACAGGGTCGGGAGGT.

Worth noting for this clone: The sequenced fragment ends 3 residues before the CDR3 boundary, so the rest is inferred from the germline J gene. The genes are TRBV7-6 and TRBJ2-3; the D gene is possibly TRBD2 (7 bases). Germline V gene lookup returns CDR1 SGHVS and CDR2 FNYEAQ. The V end lost 5 bases, the J end lost 2 bases, and 23 bases lay between the germline ends. The CDR3 runs 18 residues. The part of the CDR3 DNA that was read is TGTGCCAGCAGCCGTCTTCCGCTCGGGGGGCAGAACACAGATACG. It specifies CASSRLPLGGQNTDT. The full CDR3 is CASSRLPLGGQNTDTQYF.

Regarding this clone: The read finishes 3 residues shy of the CDR3 end, and the germline J gene is used to complete it. The J gene is TRBJ2-1, the V gene TRBV2, with D perhaps TRBD2 (7 bases). Trimming cost V 6 bases and J 3 bases, with 12 bases left between them. Germline CDR1 reads SNHLY; CDR2 reads FYNNEI. The CDR3 has 14 amino acids. The CDR3 bases that were read are TGTGCCAGCAGGAAGGGGGGGCTCTACAATGAG. It yields the protein CASRKGGLYNE. The entire CDR3 protein reads CASRKGGLYNEQFF.

As regards this clone: The CDR3 end falls 3 residues outside the read, so it is completed with the germline J gene. This sequence joins TRBV30 and TRBJ2-2; possible D gene TRBD2, 6 bases. The CDR3 runs to 13 residues. CDR1 and CDR2 (germline): GTSNPN, SVGIG (reference sequence). The CDR3: CAWSRQAGEKLFF. CDR3 DNA, as far as it was read: TGTGCCTGGAGTAGACAAGCGGGTGAAAAG.

As regards this clone: The DNA ends 3 residues before the CDR3 does, and the rest of the CDR3 is filled in from the germline J gene. The V call is TRBV30, the J call TRBJ2-3, with TRBD1 matching over 7 bases. The CDR3 sequence is 14 residues long. V lost 5 bases to trimming and J lost 1 base; unmatched junction nucleotides: 6. Germline CDR1 GTSNPN, CDR2 SVGIG (reference sequence). The CDR3 protein is CAWSRQGRTDTQYF. Incomplete CDR3 DNA: TGTGCCTGGTCCCGACAGGGCCGCACAGATACG.

This CDR3 is CSAPPGTSGRPQETQYF. CDR3 bases read: TGCAGTGCTCCCCCCGGGACTAGCGGGAGACCACAAGAGACC. The chain couples TRBV20-1 to TRBJ2-5; TRBD2 agrees at 14 bases. The read ends 3 residues shy of where the CDR3 ends; the end is completed using the germline J gene. Germline values: CDR1 DFQATT, CDR2 SNEGSKA (reference sequence). CDR3 length equals 17 residues. V was clipped by 5 bases and J by 2 bases; unmatched bases: 10.

About this clone: The read halts 3 residues ahead of the CDR3 end, with the missing end drawn from the germline J gene. J is TRBJ1-1 and V is TRBV19; D not resolved. V lost 0 bases and J lost 0, with 5 bases in between. The length of the CDR3 is 14 residues. Germline loops: CDR1 LNHDA, CDR2 SQIVND (reference sequence). The CDR3: CASSIDTVNTEAFF. The covered CDR3 bases are TGTGCCAGTAGTATAGATACGGTGAACACTGAA.

To note about this clone: With the read ending 3 residues before the CDR3 end, the germline J gene is used to fill in that end. The gene calls are TRBV20-1 and TRBJ1-2; D might be TRBD1 (5 bases). Per germline, CDR1 DFQATT and CDR2 SNEGSKA (reference sequence). This CDR3 contains 13 residues. CDR3 in amino acids: CSARAGIKVGYTF. The CDR3 DNA, read in part, is TGCAGTGCTAGAGCAGGGATCAAAGTGGGC.

A note on this clone: The read is 3 residues too short to cover the CDR3 end, so that end is filled in from the germline J gene. The chain couples TRBV7-3 to TRBJ2-1; no firm D call. Trimming left V 2 bases short and J 4 bases short, with 6 bases between. The CDR3 has 13 amino acids. Germline loops: CDR1 SGHTA, CDR2 FQGTGA. CDR3 bases read: TGTGCCAGCAGCTTATCCCAGTACAATGAG. This sequence encodes CASSLSQYNE. The entire CDR3 protein is CASSLSQYNEQFF.